The 24 T cell receptor beta chains reported below all come from one sample, sequenced in a study of regulatory T cells in long-lasting Graves disease. Documented time point: persistent/refractory GD, antithyroid drugs over 5 years with positive TRAb. The TCR library was prepared using RNA isolated from PBMCs. Combining iRepertoire HTBI primers with Arm-PCR of CDR3 regions, the authors built TCR beta libraries. TCRdb re-derived calls from the multiplex PCR reads in MiXCR, one entry per CDR3 protein. The table shows 700,000 or so distinct CDR3 sequences, with about 32% occurring only once. The sample here was peripheral blood mononuclear cells (PBMCs), taken when the disease was refractory, from a patient treated with antithyroid drugs. These receptors all stem from a female donor with Graves disease.

This sequence joins TRBV5-6 and TRBJ1-4; D may be TRBD1 (5 bases). V was clipped by 4 bases and J by 10 bases, with 17 bases between them. The germline V gene has CDR1 SGHDT and CDR2 YYEEEE. CDR3 length: 14 residues. Here the CDR3 DNA reads TGTGCCAGCAGCCGATCCGGGACCCTTGGAAAACTGTTTTTT. Translating gives CASSRSGTLGKLFF.

This clonotype was detected only a few times. The genes are TRBV5-6 and TRBJ2-7; the match to TRBD1 covers 11 bases. Germline CDR1 is SGHDT and CDR2 is YYEEEE. Trimming cost V 4 bases and J 3 bases; bases outside gene matches: 12. The CDR3 sequence is 17 residues long. CDR3 loop: CASSLSGPGQGVYEQYF. The DNA for the CDR3 is TGTGCCAGCAGCCTAAGTGGACCGGGACAGGGGGTCTACGAGCAGTACTTC.

The chain employs TRBV20-1 and TRBJ1-1; weak D call: TRBD1 (5 bases). The V end was cut by 5 bases, the J end by 1 base, with 14 bases between. Germline V gives CDR1 DFQATT, CDR2 SNEGSKA (reference sequence). The CDR3 totals 14 residues. The CDR3 nucleotides are TGCAGTGCTCCCCCGGGGCGGGCGAACACTGAAGCTTTCTTT. Translating it yields CSAPPGRANTEAFF.

The CDR3 DNA is TGTGCCAGCAGTTTAGATGGGGCCCAGCATTTT. Protein sequence: CASSLDGAQHF. The rearrangement links TRBV28 to TRBJ1-5; D call uncertain. CDR1 and CDR2 (germline): MDHEN, SYDVKM. Trimming cost V 2 bases and J 11 bases, with 7 bases left between them. This CDR3 is 11 amino acids long.

This rearrangement joins TRBV6-2 or TRBV6-3 to TRBJ1-1; the D gene is possibly TRBD1 (5 bases). This CDR3 region has 12 residues. The V gene lost 4 bases and the J gene lost 6 bases, with 9 bases spanning the gap. Germline V gene data show CDR1 as MNHEY and CDR2 as SVGEGT. CDR3 amino acids: CASSWDPSEAFF. The CDR3, as DNA: TGTGCCAGCAGTTGGGACCCCTCTGAAGCTTTCTTT.

This clonotype came up a few times. J is TRBJ2-5 and V is TRBV3-1; no clear D. This CDR3 is 12 amino acids long. V was pared by 0 bases and J by 7 bases, with 6 bases between. The germline CDR1 and CDR2 sequences are LGHDT and YNNKEL (reference sequence). The CDR3 DNA reads as TGTGCCAGCAGCCAAGAGGAATCGACCCAGTACTTC. Amino acids: CASSQEESTQYF.

This clonotype was counted at least ten times. The J gene is TRBJ1-5, the V gene TRBV5-1; unclear D gene. Per the germline V gene, CDR1 is SGHRS and CDR2 is YFSETQ. V was clipped by 4 bases and J by 3 bases, with 14 bases between them. The CDR3 loop spans 15 amino acids. DNA of the CDR3: TGCGCCAGCAGCCGCTTGGGAGGGAACAATCAGCCCCAGCATTTT. It codes for CASSRLGGNNQPQHF.

J is TRBJ1-5 and V is TRBV20-1; D unclear. The germline V and J ends were trimmed by 0 bases and 1 base, with 13 bases remaining between them. The CDR3 runs to 16 residues. Germline V gives CDR1 DFQATT, CDR2 SNEGSKA (reference sequence). CDR3 amino acids: CSARDWQTASNQPQHF. In DNA form, the CDR3 reads TGCAGTGCTAGAGATTGGCAGACGGCGAGCAATCAGCCCCAGCATTTT.

CDR3 protein: CASSEQVMNTEAFF. Here the CDR3 DNA reads TGTGCCAGCAGTGAGCAGGTCATGAACACTGAAGCTTTCTTT. This chain links TRBV6-1 with TRBJ1-1, with no clear D. The CDR3 runs to 14 residues. Trimming stripped 3 bases from V and 0 bases from J, with 8 bases between. Germline V gene lookup returns CDR1 MNHNS and CDR2 SASEGT.

The chain has TRBV27 and TRBJ2-3, with D perhaps matching TRBD2 (6 bases). Trimming left V 6 bases short and J 4 bases short, with 8 bases between. CDR1 is MNHEY, CDR2 SMNVEV, per germline (reference sequence). The CDR3 contains 12 residues. CDR3 residues: CASSWGADTQYF. CDR3 DNA: TGTGCCAGCAGCTGGGGGGCAGATACGCAGTATTTT.

The V gene is TRBV7-9, the J gene TRBJ2-1, with D unclear. Germline loops: CDR1 SEHNR, CDR2 FQNEAQ (reference sequence). The CDR3 contains 14 residues. V lost 5 bases to trimming and J lost 6 bases, with 14 bases between them. CDR3 residues: CASSPVEGINEQFF. The CDR3 DNA is TGTGCCAGCAGCCCCGTTGAAGGGATCAATGAGCAGTTCTTC.

J is TRBJ2-7 and V is TRBV3-1; no clear D gene. The CDR3 contains 15 residues. Germline-derived CDR1 and CDR2 are LGHDT and YNNKEL (reference sequence). V was trimmed by 0 bases and J by 1 base, leaving 10 bases between them. CDR3 coding DNA: TGTGCCAGCAGCCAAGATGGCGGTTTATCCTACGAGCAGTACTTC. This sequence encodes CASSQDGGLSYEQYF.

V is TRBV12-3 or TRBV12-4 and J is TRBJ1-2; D unclear. Trimming pared 7 bases from V and 1 base from J, leaving 13 bases between. The CDR3 runs 14 residues. The CDR3: CASKFLGVNYGYTF. The CDR3 bases are TGTGCCAGCAAATTTCTGGGCGTTAACTATGGCTACACCTTC.

This rearrangement joins TRBV7-9 to TRBJ1-2, with unresolved D. The V gene's germline CDR1 is SEHNR and CDR2 FQNEAQ (reference sequence). Trimming removed 5 bases from V and 8 bases from J, with 9 bases in between. This CDR3 comprises 11 residues. The CDR3 nucleotides are TGTGCCAGCAGCGAGCCCATAGGCTACACCTTC. Encoded protein: CASSEPIGYTF.

V and J are TRBV14 and TRBJ2-4; TRBD1 agrees at 8 bases. The CDR3 is made up of 18 amino acids. The trim removed 5 bases at V and 2 bases at J, leaving 14 bases unmatched. In germline, CDR1 is SGHDN, CDR2 FVKESK. Here the CDR3 reads CASSGRDRKKLSKNIQYF. The CDR3 bases are TGTGCCAGCAGCGGCCGGGACAGGAAGAAATTATCCAAAAACATTCAGTACTTC.

The J gene is TRBJ2-2, the V gene TRBV4-2; D may be TRBD1 or TRBD2 (5 bases each). CDR3 length equals 15 residues. From germline, CDR1 is LGHNA and CDR2 YNFKEQ. V dropped 4 bases and J dropped 8 bases, with 17 bases sitting between them. CDR3 residues: CASSRGPPPEGELFF. The CDR3, as DNA: TGTGCCAGCAGCCGGGGACCCCCACCGGAAGGGGAGCTGTTTTTT.

This clonotype was recorded once. J is TRBJ1-5 and V is TRBV25-1; D is undetermined. The CDR3 is 14 amino acids. V was shortened by 3 bases and J by 9 bases, with 15 bases between the two germline ends. Germline CDR1 and CDR2: MGHDK and SYGVNS. CDR3 nucleotide sequence: TGTGCCAGCAGTGATTATCTGGCCGTGGCGCCCCAGCATTTT. Translating it yields CASSDYLAVAPQHF.

This CDR3 is CAWIAPGTGYGYTF. The DNA for the CDR3 is TGTGCCTGGATCGCGCCCGGGACAGGATATGGCTACACCTTC. The chain has TRBV30 and TRBJ1-2, with 8 bases fitting TRBD1. This CDR3 has 14 residues. Germline-derived CDR1 and CDR2 are GTSNPN and SVGIG (reference sequence). Trimming at V came to 4 bases and at J to 5 bases, leaving 9 bases not matched to a gene.

This clonotype appeared many times. The rearrangement joins TRBV2 to TRBJ2-7, with TRBD2 identical over 10 bases. The CDR3 has 14 residues. Unmatched junction bases numbered 3, after V lost 4 bases and J lost 3 bases. Germline loops: CDR1 SNHLY, CDR2 FYNNEI. The CDR3 DNA sequence: TGTGCCAGCAGTGGGCTAGCGGGAGTCTACGAGCAGTACTTC. This codes for CASSGLAGVYEQYF.

This clonotype was recorded a few times. The V and J genes are TRBV10-3 and TRBJ2-5, with 16 nucleotides matching TRBD2. Germline V CDR1 and CDR2: ENHRY, SYGVKD. The CDR3 contains 17 residues. V shed 2 bases and J 2 bases; nucleotides not matched to a gene: 2. CDR3 residues: CAISEGTSGGGQETQYF. CDR3 nucleotide sequence: TGTGCCATCAGTGAGGGGACTAGCGGGGGGGGGCAAGAGACCCAGTACTTC.

This chain connects TRBV29-1 to TRBJ1-4; the D gene is possibly TRBD1 (6 bases). V lost 5 bases and J 4 bases, leaving 11 bases between the germline ends. The germline CDR1 and CDR2 sequences are SQVTM and ANQGSEA. The CDR3 spans 13 residues. CDR3 nucleotides: TGCAGCGTTTGGGACATTGGTAATGAAAAACTGTTTTTT. It specifies CSVWDIGNEKLFF.

This clonotype was observed a handful of times. The rearrangement links TRBV7-9 to TRBJ1-2; possibly TRBD1 for D (6 bases). CDR1 and CDR2 from the germline V gene are SEHNR and FQNEAQ (reference sequence). Trimming stripped 5 bases from V and 4 bases from J, with 14 bases between. CDR3 length: 14 residues. The CDR3 DNA reads TGTGCCAGCAGCGAGGGGAGGGGGATCTATGGCTACACCTTC. It yields the protein CASSEGRGIYGYTF. Drawing the rest from reference TRBV7-9 and TRBJ1-2, the complete variable domain is DTGVSQNPRHKITKRGQNVTFRCDPISEHNRLYWYRQTLGQGPEFLTYFQNEAQLEKSRLLSDRFSAERPKGSFSTLEIQRTEQGDSAMYLCASSEGRGIYGYTFGSGTRLTVV.

This CDR3 is CASSYGQFNSPLHF. CDR3 coding DNA: TGTGCCAGCAGTTACGGCCAGTTCAATTCACCCCTCCACTTT. The rearrangement links TRBV6-9 to TRBJ1-6; no firm D call. The CDR3 extends over 14 amino acids. Trimming shortened V by 3 bases and J by 7 bases, and 10 bases separated the two germline ends. CDR1 MNHGY and CDR2 SVAAGI come from the germline V gene.

This clonotype appeared a few times. The chain is built from TRBV7-2 and TRBJ2-7; the match to TRBD2 covers 7 bases. This CDR3 has 15 amino acids. The V gene end was trimmed by 3 bases and the J gene end by 6 bases; junction bases not matched to a gene: 11. CDR1 and CDR2 (germline): SGHTA, FQGNSA. The DNA of the CDR3 is TGTGCCAGCAGCTTGGTCAGGACTAGATCATCCGAGCAGTACTTC. Protein sequence: CASSLVRTRSSEQYF.